These 2 T cell receptor beta chains share one sample of origin, sequenced in a study of sequential checkpoint blockade in melanoma. Method: immunoSEQ multiplex PCR; TCRdb's copy keeps in-frame clones and lacks some. The sample lists roughly 5,100 clones, approximately 75% occurring once. As to treatment: randomized to nivolumab then ipilimumab (arm A) or the reverse (arm B). Sample: CD8+ T cells sorted from blood (inferred from file names), taken from a patient given nivolumab and ipilimumab in sequence. The receptors derive from a human patient with melanoma. Some clones in this sample may be carry-over from other donors' samples.

J is TRBJ1-6 and V is TRBV7-6; tentative D call: TRBD1 (5 bases). V lost 1 base and J lost 13, with 23 bases in between. Germline assignment: CDR1 SGHVS and CDR2 FNYEAQ. There are 17 residues in the CDR3. CDR3 residues: CASSLVDPRSGGYPLHF. DNA for the CDR3: TGTGCCAGCAGCTTAGTCGACCCACGGTCCGGGGGGTACCCCCTCCACTTT. Full variable domain (missing parts from reference TRBV7-6 and TRBJ1-6): GAGVSQSPRYKVTKRGQDVALRCDPISGHVSLYWYRQALGQGPEFLTYFNYEAQQDKSGLPNDRFSAERPEGSISTLTIQRTEQRDSAMYRCASSLVDPRSGGYPLHFGNGTRLTVT.

The V and J genes are TRBV2 and TRBJ1-2; D is uncertain. Trimming took off 7 bases at V and 5 bases at J, with 14 bases between the two ends. From germline, CDR1 is SNHLY and CDR2 FYNNEI. There are 13 residues in the CDR3. The CDR3 nucleotides read TGTGCCAGCATAGAGGGTGCGGGTTATGGCTACACCTTC. It encodes CASIEGAGYGYTF.